The 14 T cell receptor beta chains listed next were all sequenced from one sample in a study of technical replicates of blood from a handful of donors. Assay: immunoSEQ multiplex PCR; the TCRdb copy retains only in-frame clones and omits some. This table has more than 90,000 clones, approximately 94% appearing once. Sequencing used T cells isolated from PBMCs. Receptors were obtained from a human donor in good health.

The chain has TRBV7-9 and TRBJ2-1; the D gene is possibly TRBD1 (6 bases). The length of the CDR3 is 14 residues. Deletions cut 6 bases from V and 1 base from J, with 10 bases between. The germline V gene encodes CDR1 SEHNR and CDR2 FQNEAQ (reference sequence). The CDR3 DNA reads TGTGCCAGCAGTTCAACAGGGTCCTACAATGAGCAGTTCTTC. It is translated as CASSSTGSYNEQFF. The variable domain in full, with the rest retrieved from reference TRBV7-9 and TRBJ2-1, is DTGVSQNPRHKITKRGQNVTFRCDPISEHNRLYWYRQTLGQGPEFLTYFQNEAQLEKSRLLSDRFSAERPKGSFSTLEIQRTEQGDSAMYLCASSSTGSYNEQFFGPGTRLTVL.

J is TRBJ1-4 and V is TRBV7-9; D is unresolved. This CDR3 has 13 residues. Trimming shortened V by 5 bases and J by 8 bases, and 12 bases separated the two germline ends. The germline V gene has CDR1 SEHNR and CDR2 FQNEAQ (reference sequence). The CDR3 nucleotides are TGTGCCAGCAGCACACGCTTGACAGAAAAACTGTTTTTT. Its translation is CASSTRLTEKLFF.

A single count supports this clone. The chain uses TRBV9 and TRBJ1-1; D possibly corresponds to TRBD1 (5 bases). Germline V gene data show CDR1 as SGDLS and CDR2 as YYNGEE. V was pared by 1 base and J by 2 bases, with 18 bases between. The CDR3 is 17 residues long. In DNA form, the CDR3 reads TGTGCCAGCAGCGTAAACCACCTAGTAGGGGTAAACACTGAAGCTTTCTTT. Translated: CASSVNHLVGVNTEAFF.

The chain links TRBV30 to TRBJ1-4; possible D gene TRBD1, 5 bases. The CDR3 sequence is 14 residues long. Germline lookup yields CDR1 GTSNPN and CDR2 SVGIG (reference sequence). The V gene lost 4 bases and the J gene lost 7 bases, with 16 bases spanning the gap. This CDR3 is CAWTKTVLGEKLFF. In nucleotides, the CDR3 is TGTGCCTGGACCAAGACAGTCTTAGGTGAAAAACTGTTTTTT.

The CDR3 DNA follows: TGTGCCAGCAGCCAGCTGGGGGAAGTAGCGGGAGGAATGAATGAGCAGTTCTTC. As protein: CASSQLGEVAGGMNEQFF. The chain links TRBV11-2 to TRBJ2-1; TRBD2 aligns across 10 bases. The ends lost 5 bases at V and 7 bases at J; junction bases unmatched: 17. Germline values: CDR1 SGHAT, CDR2 FQNNGV. This CDR3 has 18 amino acids.

The chain employs TRBV29-1 and TRBJ2-3, with D possibly being TRBD2 (7 bases). Deletions cut 4 bases from V and 3 bases from J, with 14 bases between. The V gene's germline CDR1 is SQVTM and CDR2 ANQGSEA. The CDR3 sequence is 14 residues long. DNA for the CDR3: TGCAGCGTTGGCTACAGGGAGGGGACAGATACGCAGTATTTT. This codes for CSVGYREGTDTQYF.

This clone occurred once. The V call is TRBV5-5, the J call TRBJ1-4; D may be TRBD1 (5 bases). The germline V gene has CDR1 SGHKS and CDR2 YYEKEE (reference sequence). The CDR3 consists of 14 residues. V was trimmed by 3 bases and J by 5 bases, leaving 11 bases between them. The CDR3 region has the DNA TGTGCCAGCAGCTCCGGGGGAGGGAATGAAAAACTGTTTTTT. Its protein product is CASSSGGGNEKLFF. Based on the CDR3 plus reference TRBV5-5 and TRBJ1-4, the full variable domain is DAGVTQSPTHLIKTRGQQVTLRCSPISGHKSVSWYQQVLGQGPQFIFQYYEKEERGRGNFPDRFSARQFPNYSSELNVNALLLGDSALYLCASSSGGGNEKLFFGSGTQLSVL.

V is TRBV19 and J is TRBJ2-3; maybe TRBD2 (6 bases). The CDR3 spans 16 residues. Per the germline V gene, CDR1 is LNHDA and CDR2 is SQIVND (reference sequence). Trimming pared 6 bases from V and 1 base from J, leaving 17 bases between. CDR3: CASRATGRGGTDTQYF. CDR3 in DNA: TGTGCCAGTAGGGCCACGGGGCGCGGGGGCACAGATACGCAGTATTTT.

V gene TRBV4-1 combines with J gene TRBJ1-2; D is undetermined. The V gene lost 4 bases and the J gene lost 1 base, with 19 bases spanning the gap. The CDR3 is 17 amino acids. Germline V gives CDR1 MGHRA, CDR2 YSYEKL. The CDR3 DNA reads TGCGCCAGCAGCCCCCGGACTGCTATGATCCTTAACTATGGCTACACCTTC. This codes for CASSPRTAMILNYGYTF.

The chain carries TRBV7-8 and TRBJ2-6; 11 nucleotides align to TRBD1. Germline V gene data show CDR1 as SGHVS and CDR2 as FQNEAQ. This CDR3 region has 19 residues. V shed 2 bases and J 1 base; nucleotides not matched to a gene: 7. CDR3 sequence: CASSLNRDRGYSGANVLTF. CDR3 sequence (DNA): TGTGCCAGCAGCTTAAACCGGGACAGGGGGTATTCTGGGGCCAACGTCCTGACTTTC.

This chain uses TRBV9 with TRBJ2-1; D is perhaps TRBD2 (6 bases). This CDR3 comprises 13 residues. The germline CDR1 and CDR2 sequences are SGDLS and YYNGEE. V was cut by 6 bases and J by 5 bases, with 12 bases left in between. CDR3 amino acids: CASTSGVHNEQFF. The CDR3 nucleotides are TGTGCCAGCACCTCGGGGGTCCACAATGAGCAGTTCTTC. The variable domain in full, with the rest retrieved from reference TRBV9 and TRBJ2-1, is DSGVTQTPKHLITATGQRVTLRCSPRSGDLSVYWYQQSLDQGLQFLIQYYNGEERAKGNILERFSAQQFPDLHSELNLSSLELGDSALYFCASTSGVHNEQFFGPGTRLTVL.

This chain connects TRBV7-9 to TRBJ1-4; tentative D call: TRBD1 (6 bases). The V gene lost 0 bases and the J gene lost 8 bases, with 10 bases spanning the gap. Per germline, CDR1 SEHNR and CDR2 FQNEAQ (reference sequence). The CDR3 contains 14 residues. The CDR3 DNA is TGTGCCAGCAGCTTAGCCAGGGGACGAGAAAAACTGTTTTTT. Amino acid sequence: CASSLARGREKLFF.

The chain has TRBV9 and TRBJ1-2, with D perhaps TRBD1 (5 bases). This CDR3 has 15 amino acids. With 0 bases removed from V and 4 bases from J, the gap between germline ends came to 13 bases. CDR1 and CDR2 (germline): SGDLS, YYNGEE. CDR3 sequence (DNA): TGTGCCAGCAGCGTAGCCGGGACTCTGTCCTATGGCTACACCTTC. It is translated as CASSVAGTLSYGYTF.

The CDR3 here is CASRKTSGALIYNEQFF. The DNA of the CDR3 is TGTGCCAGTAGGAAGACTAGCGGGGCACTTATATACAATGAGCAGTTCTTC. The rearrangement uses TRBV19 and TRBJ2-1; TRBD2 agrees at 11 bases. The CDR3 contains 17 residues. Per germline, CDR1 LNHDA and CDR2 SQIVND (reference sequence). V lost 6 bases to trimming and J lost 4 bases; unmatched junction nucleotides: 11.